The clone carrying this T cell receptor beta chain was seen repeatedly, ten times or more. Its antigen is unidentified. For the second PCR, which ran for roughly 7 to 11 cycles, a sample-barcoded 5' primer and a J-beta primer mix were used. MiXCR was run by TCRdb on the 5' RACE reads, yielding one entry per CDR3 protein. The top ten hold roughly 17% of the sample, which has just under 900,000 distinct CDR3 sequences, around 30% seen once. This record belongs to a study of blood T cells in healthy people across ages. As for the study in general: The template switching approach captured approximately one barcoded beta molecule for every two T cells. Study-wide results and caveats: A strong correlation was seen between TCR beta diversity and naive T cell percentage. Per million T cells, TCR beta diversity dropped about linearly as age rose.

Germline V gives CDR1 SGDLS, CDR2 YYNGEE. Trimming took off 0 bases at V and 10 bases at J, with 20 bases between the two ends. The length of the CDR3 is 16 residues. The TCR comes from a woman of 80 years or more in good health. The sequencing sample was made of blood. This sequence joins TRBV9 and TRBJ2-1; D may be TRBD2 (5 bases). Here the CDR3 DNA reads TGTGCCAGCAGCGTAGAGCTAGCAAGTCCCCCGTTCGAGCAGTTCTTC. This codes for CASSVELASPPFEQFF.